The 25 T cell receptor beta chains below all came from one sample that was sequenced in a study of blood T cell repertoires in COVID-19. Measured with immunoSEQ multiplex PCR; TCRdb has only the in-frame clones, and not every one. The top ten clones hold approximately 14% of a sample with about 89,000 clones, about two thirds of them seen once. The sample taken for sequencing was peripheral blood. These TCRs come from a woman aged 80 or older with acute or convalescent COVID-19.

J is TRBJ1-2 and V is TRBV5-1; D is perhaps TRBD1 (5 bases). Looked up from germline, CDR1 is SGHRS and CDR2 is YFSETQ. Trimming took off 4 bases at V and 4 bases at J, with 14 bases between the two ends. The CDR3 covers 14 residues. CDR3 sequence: CASSPGDSGYGYTF. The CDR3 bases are TGCGCCAGCAGCCCGGGGGATTCCGGCTATGGCTACACCTTC. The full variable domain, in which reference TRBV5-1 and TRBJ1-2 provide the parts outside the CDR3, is KAGVTQTPRYLIKTRGQQVTLSCSPISGHRSVSWYQQTPGQGLQFLFEYFSETQRNKGNFPGRFSGRQFSNSRSEMNVSTLELGDSALYLCASSPGDSGYGYTFGSGTRLTVV.

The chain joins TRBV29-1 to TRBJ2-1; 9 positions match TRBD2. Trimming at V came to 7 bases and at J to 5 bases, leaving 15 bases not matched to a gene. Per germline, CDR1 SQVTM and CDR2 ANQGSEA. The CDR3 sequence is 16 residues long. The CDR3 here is CSASGTSLEPDNEQFF. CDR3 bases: TGCAGCGCCTCCGGGACTAGCCTAGAGCCAGACAATGAGCAGTTCTTC.

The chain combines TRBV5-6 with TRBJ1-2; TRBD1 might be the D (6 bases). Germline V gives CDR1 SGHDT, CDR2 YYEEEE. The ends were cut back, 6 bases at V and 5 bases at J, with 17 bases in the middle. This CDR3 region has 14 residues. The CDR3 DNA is TGTGCCAGCAATAGGGCAGGGGTTTCATATGGCTACACCTTC. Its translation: CASNRAGVSYGYTF. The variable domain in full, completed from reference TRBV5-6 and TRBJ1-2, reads DAGVTQSPTHLIKTRGQQVTLRCSPKSGHDTVSWYQQALGQGPQFIFQYYEEEERQRGNFPDRFSGHQFPNYSSELNVNALLLGDSALYLCASNRAGVSYGYTFGSGTRLTVV.

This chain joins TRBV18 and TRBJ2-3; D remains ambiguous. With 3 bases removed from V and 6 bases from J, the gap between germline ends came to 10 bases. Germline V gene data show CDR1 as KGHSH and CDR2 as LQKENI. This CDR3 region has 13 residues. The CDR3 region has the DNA TGTGCCAGCTCACCCTCGAGAGCGGATACGCAGTATTTT. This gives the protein CASSPSRADTQYF.

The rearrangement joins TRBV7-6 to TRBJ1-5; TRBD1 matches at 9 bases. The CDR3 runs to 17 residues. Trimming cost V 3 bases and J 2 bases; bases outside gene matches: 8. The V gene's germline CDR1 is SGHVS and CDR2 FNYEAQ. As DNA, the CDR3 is TGTGCCAGCAGCTTTACCTCGGGACAGGGTGGCAATCAGCCCCAGCATTTT. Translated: CASSFTSGQGGNQPQHF.

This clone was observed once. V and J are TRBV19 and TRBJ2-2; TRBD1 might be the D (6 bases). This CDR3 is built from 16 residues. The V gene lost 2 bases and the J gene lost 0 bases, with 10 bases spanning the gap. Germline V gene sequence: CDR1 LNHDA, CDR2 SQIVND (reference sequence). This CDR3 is CASSIRQVANTGELFF. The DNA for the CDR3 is TGTGCCAGTAGTATAAGACAGGTCGCGAACACCGGGGAGCTGTTTTTT. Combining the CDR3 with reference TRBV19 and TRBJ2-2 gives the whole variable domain DGGITQSPKYLFRKEGQNVTLSCEQNLNHDAMYWYRQDPGQGLRLIYYSQIVNDFQKGDIAEGYSVSREKKESFPLTVTSAQKNPTAFYLCASSIRQVANTGELFFGEGSRLTVL.

The CDR3 DNA reads TGCAGCGTTCTCGGACAGGGGTACTATGGCTACACCTTC. Translation: CSVLGQGYYGYTF. The V call is TRBV29-1, the J call TRBJ1-2; TRBD1 matches 9 bases. Per the germline V gene, CDR1 is SQVTM and CDR2 is ANQGSEA. The V and J ends lost 5 bases and 3 bases, in that order; junction bases with no gene match: 4. This CDR3 has 13 amino acids.

CDR3 loop: CASSRDSSDGSPLHF. The CDR3 DNA sequence: TGTGCCAGCTCACGCGACAGTTCTGACGGTTCACCCCTCCACTTT. The V call is TRBV18, the J call TRBJ1-6; TRBD1 might be the D (5 bases). CDR1 KGHSH and CDR2 LQKENI come from the germline V gene. V was cut by 4 bases and J by 9 bases, with 16 bases left in between. CDR3 length: 15 amino acids.

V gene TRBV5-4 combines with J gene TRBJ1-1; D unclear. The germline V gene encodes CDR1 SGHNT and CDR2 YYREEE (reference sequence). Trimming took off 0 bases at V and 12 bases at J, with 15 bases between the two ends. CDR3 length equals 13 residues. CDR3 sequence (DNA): TGTGCCAGCAGCTTGGAAGGGAGGGATACAACTTTCTTT. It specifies CASSLEGRDTTFF.

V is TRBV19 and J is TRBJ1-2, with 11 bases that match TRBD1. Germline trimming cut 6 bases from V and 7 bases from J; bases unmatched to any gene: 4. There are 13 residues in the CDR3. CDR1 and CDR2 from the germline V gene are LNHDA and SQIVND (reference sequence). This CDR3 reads CASSPGQGGGYTF. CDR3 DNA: TGTGCCAGTAGCCCGGGACAGGGGGGTGGCTACACCTTC.

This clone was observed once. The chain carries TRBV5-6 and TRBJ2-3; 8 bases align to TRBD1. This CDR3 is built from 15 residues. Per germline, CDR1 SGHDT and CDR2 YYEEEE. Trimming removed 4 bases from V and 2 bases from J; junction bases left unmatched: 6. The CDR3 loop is CASSPGGSPTDTQYF. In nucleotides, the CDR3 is TGTGCCAGCAGCCCAGGGGGCTCCCCCACAGATACGCAGTATTTT.

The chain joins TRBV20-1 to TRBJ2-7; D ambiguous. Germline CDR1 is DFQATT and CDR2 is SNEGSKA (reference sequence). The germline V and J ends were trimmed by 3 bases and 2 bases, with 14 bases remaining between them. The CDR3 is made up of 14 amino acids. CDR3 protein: CSASRPGNPYEQYF. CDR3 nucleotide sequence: TGCAGTGCTAGTCGTCCAGGCAATCCCTACGAGCAGTACTTC.

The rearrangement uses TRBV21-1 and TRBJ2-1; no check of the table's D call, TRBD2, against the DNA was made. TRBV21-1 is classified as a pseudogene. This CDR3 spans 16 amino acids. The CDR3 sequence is CASSKKTSGDGDEQFF. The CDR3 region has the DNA TGTGCCAGCAGCAAAAAGACTAGCGGGGACGGAGATGAGCAGTTCTTC.

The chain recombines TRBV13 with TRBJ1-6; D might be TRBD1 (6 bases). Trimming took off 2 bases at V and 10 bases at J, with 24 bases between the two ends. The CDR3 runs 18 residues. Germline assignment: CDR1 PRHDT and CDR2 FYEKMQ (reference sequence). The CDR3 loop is CASSLRLRQGSAMSPLHF. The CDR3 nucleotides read TGTGCCAGCAGCTTACGATTAAGGCAGGGGTCGGCGATGTCACCCCTCCACTTT.

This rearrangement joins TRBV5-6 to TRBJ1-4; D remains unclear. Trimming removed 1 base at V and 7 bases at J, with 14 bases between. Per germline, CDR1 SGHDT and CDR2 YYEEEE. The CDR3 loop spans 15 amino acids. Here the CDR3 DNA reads TGTGCCAGCAGCTTGCCCGGGAGTCTCGGTGAAAAACTGTTTTTT. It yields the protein CASSLPGSLGEKLFF.

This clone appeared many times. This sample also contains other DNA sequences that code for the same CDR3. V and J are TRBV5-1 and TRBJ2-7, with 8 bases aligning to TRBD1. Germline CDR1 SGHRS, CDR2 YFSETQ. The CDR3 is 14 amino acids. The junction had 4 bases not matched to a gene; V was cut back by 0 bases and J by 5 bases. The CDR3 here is CASSLGQGSHEQYF. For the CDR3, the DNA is TGCGCCAGCAGCTTGGGACAGGGGTCCCACGAGCAGTACTTC.

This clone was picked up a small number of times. Written as DNA, the CDR3 is TGTGCCAGCAGCTTAATGGGGACAGGGGCCAACTATGGCTACACCTTC. Its translation is CASSLMGTGANYGYTF. The rearrangement uses TRBV7-8 and TRBJ1-2; 10 bases line up with TRBD1. J was trimmed by 2 bases and V by 2 bases; bases with no gene match: 5. Germline V gene lookup returns CDR1 SGHVS and CDR2 FQNEAQ. This CDR3 spans 16 amino acids.

The chain's CDR3 is CASSHAGTGGREQYF. The CDR3 DNA reads as TGTGCCAGCAGCCACGCCGGGACAGGGGGACGCGAGCAGTACTTC. The V call is TRBV4-2, the J call TRBJ2-7, with TRBD1 matching over 11 bases. The CDR3 spans 15 residues. Germline assignment: CDR1 LGHNA and CDR2 YNFKEQ. J gave up 6 bases and V 3 bases, and 7 bases lay outside the gene matches.

CDR3: CASSFNSPQGHGFF. CDR3 DNA sequence: TGTGCCAGCAGTTTTAACTCACCCCAGGGACACGGTTTCTTT. V usage is TRBV6-6 and J usage is TRBJ1-1; a weak D match, TRBD1 (6 bases). V lost 4 bases to trimming and J lost 13 bases, with 22 bases between them. CDR3 length: 14 residues. Looked up from germline, CDR1 is MNHNY and CDR2 is SVGAGI (reference sequence).

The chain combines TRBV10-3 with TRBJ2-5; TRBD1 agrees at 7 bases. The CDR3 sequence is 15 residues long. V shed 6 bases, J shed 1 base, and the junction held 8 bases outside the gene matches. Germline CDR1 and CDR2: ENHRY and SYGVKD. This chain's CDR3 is CAISERQGPQETQYF. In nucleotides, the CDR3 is TGTGCCATCAGCGAAAGACAGGGACCCCAAGAGACCCAGTACTTC.

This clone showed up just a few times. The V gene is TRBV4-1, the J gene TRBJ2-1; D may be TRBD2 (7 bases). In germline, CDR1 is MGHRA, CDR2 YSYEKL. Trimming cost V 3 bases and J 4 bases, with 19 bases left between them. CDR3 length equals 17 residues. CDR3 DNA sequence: TGCGCCAGCAGCCACGGAAAGGGGGGGCTCTGGTACAATGAGCAGTTCTTC. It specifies CASSHGKGGLWYNEQFF.

CDR3 protein: CASSPTVANTEAFF. CDR3 nucleotide sequence: TGTGCCAGCAGTCCTACAGTGGCGAACACTGAAGCTTTCTTT. V is TRBV6-4 and J is TRBJ1-1; unclear D gene. CDR3 size: 14 residues. Germline assignment: CDR1 MRHNA and CDR2 SNTAGT. Trimming took off 5 bases at V and 1 base at J, with 11 bases between the two ends.

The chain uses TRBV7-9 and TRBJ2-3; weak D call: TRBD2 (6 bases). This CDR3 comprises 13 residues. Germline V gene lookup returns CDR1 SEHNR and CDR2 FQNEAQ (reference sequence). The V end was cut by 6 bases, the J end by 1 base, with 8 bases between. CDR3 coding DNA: TGTGCCAGCAGGCCTAGCGGCACAGATACGCAGTATTTT. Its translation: CASRPSGTDTQYF.

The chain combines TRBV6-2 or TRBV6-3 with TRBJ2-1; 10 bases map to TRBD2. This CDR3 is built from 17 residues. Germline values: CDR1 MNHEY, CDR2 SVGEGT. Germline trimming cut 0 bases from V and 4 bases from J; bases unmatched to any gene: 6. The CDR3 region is CASSYSGLAGVYNEQFF. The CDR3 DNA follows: TGTGCCAGCAGTTACTCGGGGCTAGCGGGGGTTTACAATGAGCAGTTCTTC.

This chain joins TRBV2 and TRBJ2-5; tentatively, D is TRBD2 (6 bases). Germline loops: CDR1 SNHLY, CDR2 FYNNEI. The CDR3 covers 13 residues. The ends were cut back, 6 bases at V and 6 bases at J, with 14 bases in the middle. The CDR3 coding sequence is TGTGCCAGCAGGAGCATGGAGGGAAAGACCCAGTACTTC. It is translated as CASRSMEGKTQYF.